Below are 23 T cell receptor beta chains sequenced from a single sample in a study of vaccination and CD4 T cells after COVID-19. The Oncomine TCR Beta short-read assay was applied to DNA of cultured CD4+ T cells. TCRdb processed the PCR reads anew with MiXCR; each CDR3 protein has one entry. Counted here are over 11,000 distinct CDR3 sequences, roughly 54% occurring once; the ten biggest clones make up roughly 8.4%. No antigens are known for them. Stated treatment: roughly 10-day PBMC culture with coronavirus spike peptide pools or control peptides (ViraFEST assay). This specimen consisted of CD4+ T cells from blood, cultured in vitro, obtained before SARS-CoV-2 vaccination. These receptors were taken from a human donor who had recovered from COVID-19.

V gene TRBV4-2 combines with J gene TRBJ2-7; 11 bases match TRBD1. The CDR3 is 14 amino acids. Germline CDR1 reads LGHNA; CDR2 reads YNFKEQ. V lost 4 bases to trimming and J lost 6 bases; unmatched junction nucleotides: 5. The CDR3 protein is CASSPGQGATEQYF. The CDR3 DNA follows: TGTGCCAGCAGCCCCGGACAGGGGGCGACCGAGCAGTACTTC.

This clonotype came up a few times. The rearrangement uses TRBV28 and TRBJ1-1, with no clear D. With 4 bases removed from V and 8 bases from J, the gap between germline ends came to 8 bases. Looked up from germline, CDR1 is MDHEN and CDR2 is SYDVKM. The CDR3 is 11 residues long. As DNA, the CDR3 is TGTGCCAGCAGTTCAACAAAAGAAGCTTTCTTT. It encodes CASSSTKEAFF. Full variable domain (rest looked up from reference TRBV28 and TRBJ1-1): DVKVTQSSRYLVKRTGEKVFLECVQDMDHENMFWYRQDPGLGLRLIYFSYDVKMKEKGDIPEGYSVSREKKERFSLILESASTNQTSMYLCASSSTKEAFFGQGTRLTVV.

This clonotype was observed a few times. V gene TRBV30 combines with J gene TRBJ1-1; 7 positions match TRBD1. In germline, CDR1 is GTSNPN, CDR2 SVGIG (reference sequence). After removal of 1 base from V and 3 bases from J, the junction contained 2 bases not matched to a gene. This CDR3 is built from 13 residues. The CDR3 region is CAWSGTGHTEAFF. The CDR3 bases are TGTGCCTGGAGTGGGACAGGACACACTGAAGCTTTCTTT.

This clonotype has only a few counts. The gene calls are TRBV19 and TRBJ1-5; possible D gene TRBD1, 5 bases. Germline V gene lookup returns CDR1 LNHDA and CDR2 SQIVND (reference sequence). This CDR3 contains 13 residues. Trimming removed 6 bases from V and 4 bases from J, with 10 bases in between. In nucleotides, the CDR3 is TGTGCCAGTAGCTTCGACAGTAATCAGCCCCAGCATTTT. Its translation is CASSFDSNQPQHF.

The chain joins TRBV5-4 to TRBJ1-2, with D possibly TRBD1 on 6 matching bases. In germline, CDR1 is SGHNT, CDR2 YYREEE (reference sequence). This CDR3 contains 15 residues. Trimming stripped 0 bases from V and 4 bases from J, with 13 bases between. CDR3 coding DNA: TGTGCCAGCAGCTTGGAAGCAGGGGAGAGCTATGGCTACACCTTC. Translating it yields CASSLEAGESYGYTF.

The V call is TRBV10-3, the J call TRBJ1-3, with 7 bases lining up with TRBD1. CDR3 length equals 16 residues. Germline loops: CDR1 ENHRY, CDR2 SYGVKD. V lost 5 bases and J lost 0; bases outside the gene matches: 7. Here the CDR3 reads CAISKTGTDSGNTIYF. The DNA of the CDR3 is TGTGCCATCAGTAAGACAGGGACAGACTCTGGAAACACCATATATTTT.

This chain uses TRBV6-5 with TRBJ1-5; D not resolved. Trimming removed 2 bases at V and 6 bases at J, with 8 bases between. The V gene's germline CDR1 is MNHEY and CDR2 SVGAGI. CDR3 length equals 13 residues. CDR3 sequence (DNA): TGTGCCAGCAGTTACGACATTCGTCAGCCCCAGCATTTT. It codes for CASSYDIRQPQHF.

The V call is TRBV5-1, the J call TRBJ2-3; TRBD1 agrees at 7 bases. CDR3 length equals 16 residues. Unmatched junction bases numbered 10, after V lost 4 bases and J lost 2 bases. Germline V CDR1 and CDR2: SGHRS, YFSETQ. DNA of the CDR3: TGCGCCAGCAGCACAGGGGCCCTCTCGGTCACAGATACGCAGTATTTT. Protein: CASSTGALSVTDTQYF. The variable domain in full, with the rest retrieved from reference TRBV5-1 and TRBJ2-3, is KAGVTQTPRYLIKTRGQQVTLSCSPISGHRSVSWYQQTPGQGLQFLFEYFSETQRNKGNFPGRFSGRQFSNSRSEMNVSTLELGDSALYLCASSTGALSVTDTQYFGPGTRLTVL.

The V and J genes are TRBV20-1 and TRBJ1-1; 7 nucleotides match TRBD1. The CDR3 contains 13 residues. The germline gives CDR1 DFQATT, CDR2 SNEGSKA (reference sequence). With 1 base clipped from V and 6 bases from J, the junction kept 5 bases outside the gene matches. CDR3 loop: CSARGTGKSEAFF. The CDR3, as DNA: TGCAGTGCTAGAGGGACAGGAAAGTCTGAAGCTTTCTTT.

V is TRBV7-2 and J is TRBJ1-1, with TRBD1 as a possible D gene (5 bases). Per the germline V gene, CDR1 is SGHTA and CDR2 is FQGNSA. V lost 3 bases, J lost 4 bases, and 15 bases lay in between. This CDR3 is 15 amino acids long. CDR3 loop: CASSFSWGEVTEAFF. The CDR3 DNA reads TGTGCCAGCAGCTTTTCATGGGGCGAGGTCACTGAAGCTTTCTTT.

This clonotype showed up just a few times. The chain combines TRBV2 with TRBJ1-6, with no clear D. Germline CDR1 reads SNHLY; CDR2 reads FYNNEI. V was clipped by 2 bases and J by 6 bases, with 11 bases between them. The CDR3 extends over 15 amino acids. CDR3 loop: CASSERQAINSPLHF. The CDR3 DNA sequence: TGTGCCAGCAGTGAACGGCAGGCTATTAATTCACCCCTCCACTTT.

The chain combines TRBV20-1 with TRBJ1-5; tentative D call: TRBD1 (5 bases). Germline CDR1 and CDR2: DFQATT and SNEGSKA (reference sequence). This CDR3 comprises 13 residues. With 1 base removed from V and 1 base from J, the gap between germline ends came to 5 bases. The CDR3 nucleotides read TGCAGTGCTAGAGGACAGAGCAATCAGCCCCAGCATTTT. Translated: CSARGQSNQPQHF.

The gene calls are TRBV6-5 and TRBJ2-5, with D hard to call. The length of the CDR3 is 13 residues. Trimming pared 2 bases from V and 4 bases from J, leaving 8 bases between. Per the germline V gene, CDR1 is MNHEY and CDR2 is SVGAGI. CDR3 DNA: TGTGCCAGCAGTTACCTTACAACAGAGACCCAGTACTTC. Translating gives CASSYLTTETQYF.

In its sample, this clonotype was seen a few times. The J gene is TRBJ2-5, the V gene TRBV7-8, with a tentative D call TRBD2 (7 bases). Germline CDR1 is SGHVS and CDR2 is FQNEAQ. This CDR3 is built from 14 residues. The V end lost 3 bases, the J end lost 7 bases, and 15 bases lay between the germline ends. CDR3 in amino acids: CASSLTGLVGTQYF. As DNA, the CDR3 is TGTGCCAGCAGCTTGACAGGACTAGTGGGGACCCAGTACTTC.

V usage is TRBV5-6 and J usage is TRBJ2-2; D is perhaps TRBD2 (6 bases). Trimming pared 1 base from V and 4 bases from J, leaving 8 bases between. CDR3 size: 14 residues. CDR1 and CDR2 (germline): SGHDT, YYEEEE. CDR3 sequence reads: CASSLYSGTGELFF. The DNA of the CDR3 is TGTGCCAGCAGCTTGTATAGCGGCACCGGGGAGCTGTTTTTT.

The rearrangement uses TRBV27 and TRBJ1-2, with a possible D match to TRBD1 (5 bases). V was clipped by 5 bases and J by 6 bases, with 16 bases between them. CDR1 is MNHEY and CDR2 is SMNVEV in the germline V gene (reference sequence). This CDR3 has 14 amino acids. CDR3 loop: CASSKGREGDGYTF. The CDR3 region has the DNA TGTGCCAGCAGTAAGGGGAGGGAAGGGGATGGCTACACCTTC.

CDR3 DNA: TGTGCCAGCAGCCGGGCGGGGGGGCCGGTTGGCAATCAGCCCCAGCATTTT. Encoded protein: CASSRAGGPVGNQPQHF. The chain links TRBV6-1 to TRBJ1-5; perhaps TRBD1 as D (6 bases). There are 17 residues in the CDR3. V gave up 6 bases and J gave up 2 bases, with 20 bases separating them. The germline V gene has CDR1 MNHNS and CDR2 SASEGT.

V gene TRBV18 combines with J gene TRBJ2-7, with a tentative D call TRBD2 (6 bases). This CDR3 spans 13 amino acids. Germline values: CDR1 KGHSH, CDR2 LQKENI. The germline V and J ends were trimmed by 6 bases and 6 bases, with 15 bases remaining between them. The CDR3: CASSGPRAGEQYF. In DNA form, the CDR3 reads TGTGCCAGCTCGGGGCCCAGAGCGGGCGAGCAGTACTTC.

The chain carries TRBV10-2 and TRBJ1-2, with D maybe TRBD1 (6 bases). Between the trimmed V and J ends, which lost 2 bases and 4 bases, there was a span of 14 bases. CDR1 is WSHSY, CDR2 SAAADI, per germline. The length of the CDR3 is 15 residues. CDR3 sequence reads: CASSEDSGTFYGYTF. In DNA, the CDR3 is TGCGCCAGCAGTGAGGACAGCGGGACATTCTATGGCTACACCTTC.

The chain has TRBV19 and TRBJ2-5; 8 positions match TRBD1. V lost 4 bases, J lost 0 bases, and 10 bases stayed unmatched. The CDR3 has 17 amino acids. CDR1 is LNHDA, CDR2 SQIVND, per germline (reference sequence). This CDR3 is CASSKLGRDRYQETQYF. CDR3 bases: TGTGCCAGTAGTAAGCTCGGCCGGGACAGGTACCAAGAGACCCAGTACTTC.

J is TRBJ2-5 and V is TRBV11-3, with 13 bases matching TRBD2. Trimming cost V 5 bases and J 4 bases; bases outside gene matches: 4. This CDR3 is 15 amino acids long. Germline lookup yields CDR1 SGHNT and CDR2 YENEEA. This CDR3 reads CASSERLAGGETQYF. The DNA for the CDR3 is TGTGCCAGCAGCGAACGACTAGCGGGAGGAGAGACCCAGTACTTC. The variable domain in full, with the rest retrieved from reference TRBV11-3 and TRBJ2-5, is EAGVVQSPRYKIIEKKQPVAFWCNPISGHNTLYWYLQNLGQGPELLIRYENEEAVDDSQLPKDRFSAERLKGVDSTLKIQPAELGDSAVYLCASSERLAGGETQYFGPGTRLLVL.

The chain joins TRBV27 to TRBJ1-2; 10 nucleotides align to TRBD1. Germline loops: CDR1 MNHEY, CDR2 SMNVEV (reference sequence). The CDR3 has 15 residues. V lost 3 bases to trimming and J lost 6 bases; unmatched junction nucleotides: 7. The CDR3, as DNA: TGTGCCAGCAGTTTGACAGGGGGCGCCTTGAATGGCTACACCTTC. Amino acids: CASSLTGGALNGYTF.

The chain employs TRBV7-2 and TRBJ1-5; possible D gene TRBD1, 5 bases. Germline V gives CDR1 SGHTA, CDR2 FQGNSA. The CDR3 runs to 14 residues. V dropped 1 base and J dropped 8 bases, with 12 bases sitting between them. The CDR3 coding sequence is TGTGCCAGCAGCTTAGGTCCAGGGTTGGAGCCCCAGCATTTT. Translation: CASSLGPGLEPQHF. The full variable domain, in which reference TRBV7-2 and TRBJ1-5 provide the parts outside the CDR3, is GAGVSQSPSNKVTEKGKDVELRCDPISGHTALYWYRQSLGQGLEFLIYFQGNSAPDKSGLPSDRFSAERTGGSVSTLTIQRTQQEDSAVYLCASSLGPGLEPQHFGDGTRLSIL.